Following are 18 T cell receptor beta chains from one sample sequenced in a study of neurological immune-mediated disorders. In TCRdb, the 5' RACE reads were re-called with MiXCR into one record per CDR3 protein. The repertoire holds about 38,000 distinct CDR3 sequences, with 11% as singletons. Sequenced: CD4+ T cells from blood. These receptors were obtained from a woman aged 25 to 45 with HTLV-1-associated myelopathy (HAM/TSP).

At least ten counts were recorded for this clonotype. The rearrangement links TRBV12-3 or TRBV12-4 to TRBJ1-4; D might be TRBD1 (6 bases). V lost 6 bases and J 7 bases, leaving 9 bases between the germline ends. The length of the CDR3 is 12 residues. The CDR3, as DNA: TGTGCCAGCAGAGGGGGAATTGAAAAACTGTTTTTT. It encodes CASRGGIEKLFF.

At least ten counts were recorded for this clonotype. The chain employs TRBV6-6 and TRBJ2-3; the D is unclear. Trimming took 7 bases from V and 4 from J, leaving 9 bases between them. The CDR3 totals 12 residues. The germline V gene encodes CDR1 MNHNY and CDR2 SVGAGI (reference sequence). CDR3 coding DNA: TGTGCCAGCACCAAACCCCCAGATACGCAGTATTTT. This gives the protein CASTKPPDTQYF.

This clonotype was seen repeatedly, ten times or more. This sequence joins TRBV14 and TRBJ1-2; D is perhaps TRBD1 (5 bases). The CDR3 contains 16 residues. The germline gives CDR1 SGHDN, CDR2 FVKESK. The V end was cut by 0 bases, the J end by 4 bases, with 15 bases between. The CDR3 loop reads CASSQDRGPTLYGYTF. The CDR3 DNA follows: TGTGCCAGCAGCCAAGATCGGGGACCGACGCTCTATGGCTACACCTTC.

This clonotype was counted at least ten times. In DNA form, the CDR3 reads TGTGCCAGCAGCCCCTGGACAGGGATCACCGGGGAGCTGTTTTTT. Translated, it gives CASSPWTGITGELFF. V is TRBV7-9 and J is TRBJ2-2, with 8 bases aligning to TRBD1. CDR1 SEHNR and CDR2 FQNEAQ come from the germline V gene (reference sequence). CDR3 length equals 15 residues. After removal of 5 bases from V and 4 bases from J, the junction contained 6 bases not matched to a gene.

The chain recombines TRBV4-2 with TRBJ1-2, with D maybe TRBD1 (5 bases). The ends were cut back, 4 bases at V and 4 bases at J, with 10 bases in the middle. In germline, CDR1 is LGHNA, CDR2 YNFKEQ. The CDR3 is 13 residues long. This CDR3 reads CASSLRQSYGYTF. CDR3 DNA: TGTGCCAGCAGCCTACGACAGAGCTATGGCTACACCTTC.

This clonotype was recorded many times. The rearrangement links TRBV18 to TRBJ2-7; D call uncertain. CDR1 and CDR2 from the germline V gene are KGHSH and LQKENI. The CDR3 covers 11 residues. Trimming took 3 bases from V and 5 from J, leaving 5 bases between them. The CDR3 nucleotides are TGTGCCAGCTCACCGGTACACGAGCAGTACTTC. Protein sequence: CASSPVHEQYF.

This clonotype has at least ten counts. The CDR3 is CSARRLAGGDEQYF. CDR3 coding DNA: TGCAGTGCTAGGCGGCTAGCGGGGGGTGACGAGCAGTACTTC. The chain uses TRBV20-1 and TRBJ2-7; TRBD2 matches 11 bases. From germline, CDR1 is DFQATT and CDR2 SNEGSKA (reference sequence). The length of the CDR3 is 14 residues. V dropped 3 bases and J dropped 5; count of bases not matched to a gene: 6.

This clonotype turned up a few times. The CDR3 loop is CASSPTSREQYF. In DNA, the CDR3 is TGTGCCAGCTCACCGACTAGCCGCGAGCAGTACTTC. V and J are TRBV18 and TRBJ2-7, with 7 bases aligning to TRBD2. From germline, CDR1 is KGHSH and CDR2 LQKENI. The trim removed 3 bases at V and 6 bases at J, leaving 2 bases unmatched. The CDR3 has 12 residues.

The DNA for the CDR3 is TGTGCCAGCAGTTTACGGCGATCGGAGACCCAGTACTTC. It yields the protein CASSLRRSETQYF. V gene TRBV12-3 or TRBV12-4 combines with J gene TRBJ2-7; unclear D gene. The J call may be in error: the DNA end matches TRBJ2-5 better. This CDR3 contains 13 residues.

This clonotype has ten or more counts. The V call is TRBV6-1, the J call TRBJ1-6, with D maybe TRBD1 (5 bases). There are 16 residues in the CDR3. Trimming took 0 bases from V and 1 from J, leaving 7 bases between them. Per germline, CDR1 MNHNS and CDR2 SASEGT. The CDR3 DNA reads TGTGCCAGCAGTGAAGCGCAGGGATCCTATAATTCACCCCTCCACTTT. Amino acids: CASSEAQGSYNSPLHF.

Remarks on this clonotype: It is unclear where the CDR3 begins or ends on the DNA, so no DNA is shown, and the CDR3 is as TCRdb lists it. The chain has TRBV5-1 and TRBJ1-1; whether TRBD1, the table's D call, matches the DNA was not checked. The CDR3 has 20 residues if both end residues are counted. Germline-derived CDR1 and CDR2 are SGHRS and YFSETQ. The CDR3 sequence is CASSFYICSARQGMDTEAFF.

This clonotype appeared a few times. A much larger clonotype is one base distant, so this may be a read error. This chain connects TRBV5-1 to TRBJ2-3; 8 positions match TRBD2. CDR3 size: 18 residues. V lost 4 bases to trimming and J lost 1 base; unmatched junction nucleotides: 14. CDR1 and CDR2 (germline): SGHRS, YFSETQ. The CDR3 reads CASSPNMRGDLGTDTQYF. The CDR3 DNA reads TGCGCCAGCAGCCCCAATATGCGGGGGGACCTCGGCACAGATACGCAGTATTTT.

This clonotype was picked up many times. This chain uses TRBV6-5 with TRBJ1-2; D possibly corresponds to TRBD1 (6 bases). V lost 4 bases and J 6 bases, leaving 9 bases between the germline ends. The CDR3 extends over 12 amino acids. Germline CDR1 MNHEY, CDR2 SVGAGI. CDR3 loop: CASSFNRDGYTF. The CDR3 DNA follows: TGTGCCAGCAGTTTTAACAGGGATGGCTACACCTTC.

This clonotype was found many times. CDR3 in DNA: TGTGCCAGTAGTATGACACCGTCTAATGAAAAACTGTTTTTT. This gives the protein CASSMTPSNEKLFF. The V gene is TRBV19, the J gene TRBJ1-4, with D hard to call. CDR1 is LNHDA and CDR2 is SQIVND in the germline V gene (reference sequence). The V and J ends lost 3 bases and 3 bases respectively, with 8 bases between them. The CDR3 is 14 residues long.

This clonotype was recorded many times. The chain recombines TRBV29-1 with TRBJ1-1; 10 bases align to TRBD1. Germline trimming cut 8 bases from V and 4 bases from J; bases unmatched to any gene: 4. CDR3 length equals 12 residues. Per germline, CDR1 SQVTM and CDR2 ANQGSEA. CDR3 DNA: TGCAGCACCGGACAGGGGGGCACTGAAGCTTTCTTT. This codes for CSTGQGGTEAFF. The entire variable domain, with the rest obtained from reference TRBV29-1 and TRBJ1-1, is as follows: SAVISQKPSRDICQRGTSLTIQCQVDSQVTMMFWYRQQPGQSLTLIATANQGSEATYESGFVIDKFPISRPNLTFSTLTVSNMSPEDSSIYLCSTGQGGTEAFFGQGTRLTVV.

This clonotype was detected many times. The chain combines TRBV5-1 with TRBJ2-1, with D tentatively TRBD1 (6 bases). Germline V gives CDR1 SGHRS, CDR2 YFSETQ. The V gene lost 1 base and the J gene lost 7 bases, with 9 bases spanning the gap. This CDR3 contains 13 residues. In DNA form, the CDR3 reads TGCGCCAGCAGCTTGAGGGGGAAGAATGAGCAGTTCTTC. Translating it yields CASSLRGKNEQFF.

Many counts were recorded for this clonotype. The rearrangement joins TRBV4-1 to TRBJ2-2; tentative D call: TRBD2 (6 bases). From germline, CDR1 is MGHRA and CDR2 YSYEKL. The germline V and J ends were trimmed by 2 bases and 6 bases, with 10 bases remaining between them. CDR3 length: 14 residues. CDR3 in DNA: TGCGCCAGCAGCCAAAACGGGGGTTCCGGGGAGCTGTTTTTT. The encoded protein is CASSQNGGSGELFF.

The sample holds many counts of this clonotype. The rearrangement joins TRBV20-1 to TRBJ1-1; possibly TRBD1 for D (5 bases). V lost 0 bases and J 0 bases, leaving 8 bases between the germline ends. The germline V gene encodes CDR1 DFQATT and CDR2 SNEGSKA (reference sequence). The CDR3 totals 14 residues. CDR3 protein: CSAREAGLNTEAFF. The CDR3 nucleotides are TGCAGTGCTAGAGAGGCAGGGTTGAACACTGAAGCTTTCTTT.